Listed below are T cell receptor beta chains from one sample, sequenced in a study of T cells in Graves' hyperthyroidism and ophthalmopathy. One entry per CDR3 protein, called by TCRdb with MiXCR from the multiplex PCR reads. Of 650,000 to 850,000 distinct CDR3 sequences in the sample, around 19% were seen once. Sequenced sample: blood. The receptors come from a woman aged 45-59 years with Graves' hyperthyroidism that later progressed to Graves' ophthalmopathy. CDR3s include the opening cysteine and the closing phenylalanine or tryptophan. D genes are given only for firm matches. Clone size is not always given. Where it is, it says once, few, many or a class for expanded clones.

D gene: .
J gene: TRBJ2-7
clone size: .
V gene: TRBV7-3
CDR3 DNA: TGTGCCAGCAGCTTTCTTCCCTACGAGCAGTACTTC
CDR3 protein: CASSFLPYEQYF

D gene: .
J gene: TRBJ2-5
clone size: many
V gene: TRBV12-3/TRBV12-4
CDR3 DNA: TGTGCCAGCAGTTTACAGCTAGCTGGGGAGACCCAGTACTTC
CDR3 protein: CASSLQLAGETQYF

D gene: .
J gene: TRBJ1-1
clone size: .
V gene: TRBV12-3/TRBV12-4
CDR3 DNA: TGTGCCAGCAGTTTACCCGAGGAGAACACTGAAGCTTTCTTT
CDR3 protein: CASSLPEENTEAFF

D gene: TRBD1
J gene: TRBJ2-1
clone size: .
V gene: TRBV5-4
CDR3 DNA: TGTGCCAGCAGCTTGGAGCGACAGGGGTTCAACAATGAGCAGTTCTTC
CDR3 protein: CASSLERQGFNNEQFF

D gene: TRBD1
J gene: TRBJ1-3
clone size: few
V gene: TRBV13
CDR3 DNA: TGTGCCAGCAGCTTTACGGGACAGCTTAGAAACACCATATATTTT
CDR3 protein: CASSFTGQLRNTIYF

D gene: .
J gene: TRBJ1-2
clone size: many
V gene: TRBV29-1
CDR3 DNA: TGCAGCGTTGAAGATCGGGGGGCCTATGGCTACACCTTC
CDR3 protein: CSVEDRGAYGYTF

D gene: .
J gene: TRBJ1-5
clone size: .
V gene: TRBV6-1
CDR3 DNA: TGTGCCAGCAGCCGGACGGTCTACAATCAGCCCCAGCATTTT
CDR3 protein: CASSRTVYNQPQHF

D gene: .
J gene: TRBJ1-4
clone size: few
V gene: TRBV9
CDR3 DNA: TGTGCCAGCAGCGTAGCGGGGAGGTCGGGCGAAAAACTGTTTTTT
CDR3 protein: CASSVAGRSGEKLFF

D gene: .
J gene: TRBJ1-6
clone size: .
V gene: TRBV2
CDR3 DNA: TGTGCCAGCAGTGACTGGGGTCGGGAGGCCCTCCACTTT
CDR3 protein: CASSDWGREALHF

D gene: .
J gene: TRBJ2-5
clone size: many
V gene: TRBV7-2
CDR3 DNA: TGTGCCAGCAGCTCCCGACTAGGCCAAGAGACCCAGTACTTC
CDR3 protein: CASSSRLGQETQYF

D gene: TRBD2
J gene: TRBJ2-3
clone size: many
V gene: TRBV12-3/TRBV12-4
CDR3 DNA: TGTGCCAGCAGTCTAGCGGGGGGGCTCACAGATACGCAGTATTTT
CDR3 protein: CASSLAGGLTDTQYF

D gene: TRBD1
J gene: TRBJ2-3
clone size: .
V gene: TRBV6-2/TRBV6-3
CDR3 DNA: TGTGCCAGCAGTGGCGGACAGGGAATCACCCCTAGCACAGATACGCAGTATTTT
CDR3 protein: CASSGGQGITPSTDTQYF

D gene: .
J gene: TRBJ2-3
clone size: few
V gene: TRBV12-3/TRBV12-4
CDR3 DNA: TGTGCCAGCAGTCGCCAGCTCGGGACCCGGAATACGCAGTATTTT
CDR3 protein: CASSRQLGTRNTQYF

D gene: .
J gene: TRBJ1-1
clone size: many
V gene: TRBV12-3/TRBV12-4
CDR3 DNA: TGTGCCAGCAGTTTCAAAGGGAACACTGAAGCTTTCTTT
CDR3 protein: CASSFKGNTEAFF

D gene: .
J gene: TRBJ1-2
clone size: many
V gene: TRBV6-1
CDR3 DNA: TGTGCCAGCAGTCCCACGGATGGGGTTGGCTACACCTTC
CDR3 protein: CASSPTDGVGYTF

D gene: .
J gene: TRBJ2-4
clone size: many
V gene: TRBV12-3/TRBV12-4
CDR3 DNA: TGTGCCAGCAGCTTTTCGGGGGACCGGAACATTCAGTACTTC
CDR3 protein: CASSFSGDRNIQYF

D gene: TRBD1
J gene: TRBJ2-3
clone size: many
V gene: TRBV28
CDR3 DNA: TGTGCCAGCAGTTTTCTACAGGGGGCGCGAGGGTCAACAGATACGCAGTATTTT
CDR3 protein: CASSFLQGARGSTDTQYF

D gene: .
J gene: TRBJ2-3
clone size: few
V gene: TRBV30
CDR3 DNA: TGTGCCTGGACCAGATTAAGGGAGTCAGATACGCAGTATTTT
CDR3 protein: CAWTRLRESDTQYF

D gene: .
J gene: TRBJ2-1
clone size: many
V gene: TRBV7-3
CDR3 DNA: TGTGCCAGCAGCTTGGGGCAGACTACAAGTGAGCAGTTCTTC
CDR3 protein: CASSLGQTTSEQFF

D gene: .
J gene: TRBJ2-1
clone size: .
V gene: TRBV20-1
CDR3 DNA: TGCAGTGCTATGTTGGGGCCCGATGAGCAGTTCTTC
CDR3 protein: CSAMLGPDEQFF

D gene: .
J gene: TRBJ1-6
clone size: .
V gene: TRBV7-9
CDR3 DNA: TGTGCCAGCAGCTTAGCCAGGGTGATTAATTCACCCCTCCACTTT
CDR3 protein: CASSLARVINSPLHF

D gene: TRBD1
J gene: TRBJ1-1
clone size: few
V gene: TRBV14
CDR3 DNA: TGTGCCAGCAGCCTTCCGGGACAGGTCAACACTGAAGCTTTCTTT
CDR3 protein: CASSLPGQVNTEAFF

D gene: TRBD2
J gene: TRBJ2-5
clone size: many
V gene: TRBV20-1
CDR3 DNA: TGCAGTGCTAACACGGGGGGACAAGAGACCCAGTACTTC
CDR3 protein: CSANTGGQETQYF

D gene: .
J gene: TRBJ2-5
clone size: few
V gene: TRBV3-1
CDR3 DNA: TGTGCCAGCAGCCGGACCTTGGGGGAGAATACCCAGTACTTC
CDR3 protein: CASSRTLGENTQYF

D gene: .
J gene: TRBJ2-7
clone size: many
V gene: TRBV14
CDR3 DNA: TGTGCCAGCAGCCCCCGCCGGGACCGGTCCTACGAGCAGTACTTC
CDR3 protein: CASSPRRDRSYEQYF

D gene: .
J gene: TRBJ2-2
clone size: few
V gene: TRBV7-9
CDR3 DNA: TGTGCCAGCACCTTAGATCAGAACACCGGGGAGCTGTTTTTT
CDR3 protein: CASTLDQNTGELFF

D gene: .
J gene: TRBJ1-5
clone size: .
V gene: TRBV2
CDR3 DNA: TGTGCCAGCAGTGACGATGGGCGCAGGCTAGGTCAGCCCCAGCATTTT
CDR3 protein: CASSDDGRRLGQPQHF